This is a list of T cell receptor beta chains from one sample in a study of glioma-infiltrating T cells after dendritic cell vaccination. Sequencing was performed with immunoSEQ multiplex PCR; in TCRdb, only in-frame clones are kept and a portion is missing. In the table there are over 80,000 clones, 81% of which are singletons. Sequenced here: blood, sampled after dendritic cell vaccination. These receptor sequences come from a human donor with glioblastoma. Each CDR3 is given with its conserved first and last residue. The order of the fields is D gene, V gene, J gene, clone size, CDR3 protein, CDR3 DNA. The D gene is left open where the match is weak. Size is stated for part of the rows, as once, few or many counts, or as a class when the clone is expanded.

>TRBD1|TRBV19|TRBJ1-2|NA
CASSTLTGGFNYGYTF
TGTGCCAGTAGTACCCTGACAGGGGGATTTAACTATGGCTACACCTTC
>NA|TRBV4-1|TRBJ1-1|once
CASSQEEYREAFF
TGCGCCAGCAGCCAAGAGGAGTACAGGGAAGCTTTCTTT
>NA|TRBV27|TRBJ2-5|once
CASSLMGRETQYF
TGTGCCAGCAGTTTAATGGGGAGAGAGACCCAGTACTTC
>TRBD2|TRBV29-1|TRBJ2-2|NA
CSGRTSATGELFF
TGCAGCGGCCGGACTAGCGCCACCGGGGAGCTGTTTTTT
>TRBD2|TRBV2|TRBJ2-2|NA
CASRPTSGGAGGELFF
TGTGCCAGCAGGCCAACTAGCGGGGGGGCCGGTGGGGAGCTGTTTTTT
>TRBD1|TRBV19|TRBJ1-1|once
CASSPRQGGTEAFF
TGTGCCAGTAGTCCCCGACAGGGAGGCACTGAAGCTTTCTTT
>NA|TRBV12-5|TRBJ2-1|NA
CASGPDNYNEQFF
TGTGCTAGTGGCCCTGACAACTACAATGAGCAGTTCTTC
>TRBD1|TRBV6-1|TRBJ1-5|NA
CASSIQGEIGPQHF
TGTGCCAGCAGTATCCAGGGGGAGATAGGGCCCCAGCATTTT
>TRBD2|TRBV7-8|TRBJ2-1|few
CASSLVLAGGHEQFF
TGTGCCAGCAGCTTAGTACTAGCGGGGGGCCATGAGCAGTTCTTC
>NA|TRBV6-5|TRBJ1-1|once
CASSPPGKNTEAFF
TGTGCCAGCAGTCCCCCCGGGAAGAACACTGAAGCTTTCTTT
>NA|TRBV19|TRBJ1-1|NA
CASSINGQISTEAFF
TGTGCCAGTAGCATAAATGGACAGATCTCCACTGAAGCTTTCTTT
>NA|TRBV5-1|TRBJ1-2|NA
CASSLPGNGYTF
TGCGCCAGCAGCTTGCCAGGTAATGGCTACACCTTC